This T cell receptor (beta chain) was captured by sequencing in a study of identical twins. Between the trimmed V and J ends, which lost 4 bases and 3 bases, there was a span of 10 bases. This CDR3 has 13 amino acids. Germline V lookup: CDR1 MNHEY, CDR2 SMNVEV (reference sequence). Among all donors, each was a healthy Caucasian. cDNA molecules carried unique molecular identifiers, and template switching added a universal primer site. Using its own MiXCR run on the 5' RACE reads, TCRdb lists one record per CDR3 protein. The repertoire holds some 200,000 distinct CDR3 sequences, with approximately 8.3% as singletons. This clonotype was found a few times. What it binds is not known. General study points: Insertion counts were lower in abundant cord blood beta clonotypes, a trend that memory repertoires did not show. For out-of-frame beta sequences, excess twin sharing was weaker.

This sample also belongs to another study, concerning yellow fever vaccine responses in identical twins.

The TCR comes from a woman aged 18-29 years in good health. The chain links TRBV27 to TRBJ2-7; weak D call: TRBD1 (5 bases). The material sequenced was memory (CD45RO+) T cells sorted from blood. This CDR3 reads CASSSDMSYEQYF. In DNA, the CDR3 is TGTGCCAGCAGTTCGGACATGAGCTACGAGCAGTACTTC.